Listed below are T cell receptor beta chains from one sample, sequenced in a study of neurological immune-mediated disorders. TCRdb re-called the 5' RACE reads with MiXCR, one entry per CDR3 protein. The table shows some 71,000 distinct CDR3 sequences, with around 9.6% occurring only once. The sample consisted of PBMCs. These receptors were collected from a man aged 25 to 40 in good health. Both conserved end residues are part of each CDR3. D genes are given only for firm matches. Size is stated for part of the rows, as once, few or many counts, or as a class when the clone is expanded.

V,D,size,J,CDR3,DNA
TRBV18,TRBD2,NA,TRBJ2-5,CASSQWTSGSQTQYF,TGTGCCAGCTCACAGTGGACTAGCGGGAGCCAGACCCAGTACTTC
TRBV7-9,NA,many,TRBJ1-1,CASSLLGALNTEAFF,TGTGCCAGCAGCTTATTGGGGGCCTTGAACACTGAAGCTTTCTTT
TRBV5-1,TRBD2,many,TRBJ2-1,CASSMEGKREDTYNEQFF,TGCGCCAGCAGCATGGAGGGAAAGCGGGAGGATACCTACAATGAGCAGTTCTTC
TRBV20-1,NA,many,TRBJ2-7,CSASQGRFPYEQYF,TGCAGTGCTTCACAGGGAAGATTTCCCTACGAGCAGTACTTC
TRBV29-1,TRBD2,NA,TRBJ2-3,CSVGSLAGGANTDTQYF,TGCAGCGTTGGTTCCCTAGCGGGAGGGGCTAACACAGATACGCAGTATTTT
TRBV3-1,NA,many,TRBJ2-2,CASSPAAGSGELFF,TGTGCCAGCAGCCCCGCTGCCGGTTCCGGGGAGCTGTTTTTT
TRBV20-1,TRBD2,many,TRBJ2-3,CSAFKREGGTDTQYF,TGCAGTGCTTTCAAGCGGGAGGGGGGGACAGATACGCAGTATTTT
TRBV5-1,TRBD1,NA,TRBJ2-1,CASSLTSGTGVNLEQFF,TGCGCCAGCAGCTTGACATCCGGGACAGGGGTGAATCTGGAGCAGTTCTTC
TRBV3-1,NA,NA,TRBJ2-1,CASSQVSIEQFF,TGTGCCAGCAGCCAAGTGAGCATTGAGCAGTTCTTC
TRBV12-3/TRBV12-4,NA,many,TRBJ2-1,CASSLRVTSSYNEQFF,TGTGCCAGCAGCCTCAGGGTTACCAGCTCCTACAATGAGCAGTTCTTC
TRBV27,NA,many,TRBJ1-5,CASSYIGSNQPQHF,TGTGCCAGCAGTTACATAGGGAGCAATCAGCCCCAGCATTTT
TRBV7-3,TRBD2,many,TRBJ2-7,CASSLDAGVHEQYF,TGTGCCAGCAGCTTAGACGCGGGAGTTCACGAGCAGTACTTC
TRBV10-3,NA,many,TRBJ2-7,CAISPIDRRISYEQYF,TGTGCCATCAGTCCTATTGACAGGAGAATCTCCTACGAGCAGTACTTC
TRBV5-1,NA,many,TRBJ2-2,CASSRGPSTGELFF,TGCGCCAGCAGCCGGGGGCCCAGTACCGGGGAGCTGTTTTTT
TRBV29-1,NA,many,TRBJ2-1,CSVGGAYNEQFF,TGCAGCGTTGGTGGCGCTTACAATGAGCAGTTCTTC
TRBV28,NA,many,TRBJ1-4,CASRTGLANEKLFF,TGTGCCAGCAGGACAGGTTTAGCTAATGAAAAACTGTTTTTT
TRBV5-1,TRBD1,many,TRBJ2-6,CASSLDARTGVSGANVLTF,TGCGCCAGCAGCTTGGACGCCCGGACAGGCGTCTCTGGGGCCAACGTCCTGACTTTC
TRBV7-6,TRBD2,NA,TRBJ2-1,CASSLATSGIHNEQFF,TGTGCCAGCAGCTTAGCGACTAGCGGGATCCACAATGAGCAGTTCTTC
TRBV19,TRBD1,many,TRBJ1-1,CASSITRGRTEAFF,TGTGCCAGTAGTATAACCAGGGGGAGGACTGAAGCTTTCTTT
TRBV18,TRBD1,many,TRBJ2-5,CASSIGTGRETQYF,TGTGCCAGCTCAATCGGGACAGGGAGAGAGACCCAGTACTTC
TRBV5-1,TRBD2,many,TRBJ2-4,CASSLTGGGNIQYF,TGCGCCAGCAGCTTGACCGGGGGGGGGAACATTCAGTACTTC
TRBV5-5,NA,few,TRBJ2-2,CASSPSVGLLNTGELFF,TGTGCCAGCAGCCCCTCCGTGGGTCTATTAAACACCGGGGAGCTGTTTTTT
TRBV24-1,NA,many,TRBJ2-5,CATSDQRGTQQETQYF,TGTGCCACCAGTGATCAGCGAGGGACACAACAAGAGACCCAGTACTTC
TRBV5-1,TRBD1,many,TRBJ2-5,CASSPDRGGETQYF,TGCGCCAGCAGCCCGGACAGGGGGGGAGAGACCCAGTACTTC
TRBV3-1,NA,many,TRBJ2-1,CASSQDEWGDEQFF,TGTGCCAGCAGCCAAGATGAGTGGGGGGATGAGCAGTTCTTC
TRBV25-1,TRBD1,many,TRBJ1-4,CASSESSGTGFNEKLFF,TGTGCCAGCAGTGAATCCTCCGGGACAGGTTTTAATGAAAAACTGTTTTTT
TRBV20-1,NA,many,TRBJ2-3,CSARAGGPPADTQYF,TGCAGTGCTAGGGCCGGGGGGCCCCCCGCAGATACGCAGTATTTT
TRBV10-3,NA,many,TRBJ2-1,CAITGARRYNEQFF,TGTGCCATCACAGGGGCGCGAAGGTACAATGAGCAGTTCTTC
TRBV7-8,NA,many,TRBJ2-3,CASSLQGRGDTQYF,TGTGCCAGCAGCTTACAGGGAAGAGGAGATACGCAGTATTTT
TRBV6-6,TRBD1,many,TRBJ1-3,CASSRQGAGNTIYF,TGTGCCAGCAGCCGACAGGGGGCCGGAAACACCATATATTTT
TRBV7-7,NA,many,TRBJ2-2,CASSLGPDTGELFF,TGTGCCAGCAGCTTAGGGCCTGACACCGGGGAGCTGTTTTTT
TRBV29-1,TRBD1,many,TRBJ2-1,CSGGRDRVLHNEQFF,TGCAGCGGGGGCCGGGACAGGGTGCTACACAATGAGCAGTTCTTC
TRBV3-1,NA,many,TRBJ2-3,CASSQVDSSTDTQYF,TGTGCCAGCAGCCAAGTCGACTCTAGCACAGATACGCAGTATTTT
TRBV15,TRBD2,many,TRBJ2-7,CATSRTPPASGTTYEQYF,TGTGCCACCAGCAGAACCCCTCCGGCTAGCGGGACCACCTACGAGCAGTACTTC
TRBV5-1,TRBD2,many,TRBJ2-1,CASSLNSGANNEQFF,TGCGCCAGCAGCTTGAATAGCGGGGCTAACAATGAGCAGTTCTTC
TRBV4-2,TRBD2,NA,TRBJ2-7,CASSQGPAGTSGRNEQYF,TGTGCCAGCAGCCAAGGCCCCGCAGGGACTAGCGGGAGAAACGAGCAGTACTTC
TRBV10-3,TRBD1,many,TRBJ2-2,CAITQGENTGELFF,TGTGCCATCACCCAGGGGGAGAACACCGGGGAGCTGTTTTTT